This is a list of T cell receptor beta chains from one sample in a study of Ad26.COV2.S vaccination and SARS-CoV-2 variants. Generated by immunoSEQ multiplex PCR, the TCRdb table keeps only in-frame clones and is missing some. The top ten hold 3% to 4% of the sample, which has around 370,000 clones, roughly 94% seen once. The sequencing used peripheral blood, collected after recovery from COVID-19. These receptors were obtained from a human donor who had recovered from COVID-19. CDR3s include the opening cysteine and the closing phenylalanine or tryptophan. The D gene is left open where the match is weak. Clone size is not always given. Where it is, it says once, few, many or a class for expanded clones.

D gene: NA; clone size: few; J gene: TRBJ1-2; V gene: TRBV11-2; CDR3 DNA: TGTGCCAGCAGGAGGGACACCTACTATGGCTACACCTTC; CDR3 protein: CASRRDTYYGYTF
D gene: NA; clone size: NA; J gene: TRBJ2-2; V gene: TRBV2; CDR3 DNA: TGTGCCAGCAGTGACCCGAGGGCACGCGGGGAGCTGTTTTTT; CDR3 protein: CASSDPRARGELFF
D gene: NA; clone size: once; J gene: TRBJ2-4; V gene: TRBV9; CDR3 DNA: TGTGCCAGCAGCCCCTCGTCGAGCGGGTCCCTCACAATCGACAAAAACATTCAGTACTTC; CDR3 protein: CASSPSSSGSLTIDKNIQYF
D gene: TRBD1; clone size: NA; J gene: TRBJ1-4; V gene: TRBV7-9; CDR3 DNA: TGTGCCAGCAGCTTAGCCAACTATGGACAGGGGCATAATGAAAAACTGTTTTTT; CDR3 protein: CASSLANYGQGHNEKLFF
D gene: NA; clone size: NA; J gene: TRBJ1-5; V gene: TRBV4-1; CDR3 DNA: TGCGCCAGCAGCCAAACCCGGGGTAGCAATCAGCCCCAGCATTTT; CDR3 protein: CASSQTRGSNQPQHF
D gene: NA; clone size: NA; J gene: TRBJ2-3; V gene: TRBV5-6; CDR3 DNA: TGTGCCAGCAGCTTGATACTCCGGGGAGATACGCAGTATTTT; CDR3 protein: CASSLILRGDTQYF
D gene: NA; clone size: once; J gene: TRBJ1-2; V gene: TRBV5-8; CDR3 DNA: TGTGCCAGCAGCAGCTACCGGACGGCTACTAACTATGGCTACACCTTC; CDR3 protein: CASSSYRTATNYGYTF
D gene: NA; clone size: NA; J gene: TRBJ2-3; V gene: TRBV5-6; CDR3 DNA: TGTGCCAGCAGCGCCCGTTTTGGGGGCCAAAGCACAGATACGCAGTATTTT; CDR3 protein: CASSARFGGQSTDTQYF
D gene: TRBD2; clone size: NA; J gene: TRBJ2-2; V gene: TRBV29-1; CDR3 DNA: TGCAGCGTGCTTGGACTAGTAGGCACCGGGGAGCTGTTTTTT; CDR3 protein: CSVLGLVGTGELFF
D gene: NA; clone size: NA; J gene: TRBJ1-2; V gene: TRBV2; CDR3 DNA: TGTGCCAGCTTAGGGAACTATGGCTACACCTTC; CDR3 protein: CASLGNYGYTF
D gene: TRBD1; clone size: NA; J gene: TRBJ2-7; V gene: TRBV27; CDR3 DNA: TGTGCCAGCAGTTTCAGGGGGCTGTTGTACGAGCAGTACTTC; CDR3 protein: CASSFRGLLYEQYF
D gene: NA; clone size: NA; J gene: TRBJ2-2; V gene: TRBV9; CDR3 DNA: TGTGCCAGCAGCCCCCCGTGGGGGGAGCTGTTTTTT; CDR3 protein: CASSPPWGELFF
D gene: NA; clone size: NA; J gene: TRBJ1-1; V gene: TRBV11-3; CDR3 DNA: TGTGCCAGCAGCGCGGGTATGAACACTGAAGCTTTCTTT; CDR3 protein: CASSAGMNTEAFF
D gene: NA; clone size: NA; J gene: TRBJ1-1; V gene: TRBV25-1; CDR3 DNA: TGTGCCAGCAGTGAAGGTTGGGTGACTGAAGCTTTCTTT; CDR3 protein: CASSEGWVTEAFF
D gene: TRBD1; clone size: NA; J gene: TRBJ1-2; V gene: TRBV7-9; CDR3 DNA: TGTGCCAGCAGCTCCTCGGACAGGGACCCATACACCTTC; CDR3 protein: CASSSSDRDPYTF
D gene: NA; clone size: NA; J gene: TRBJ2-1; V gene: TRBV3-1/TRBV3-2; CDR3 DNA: TGTGCCAGCAGCCAAATCCCCGGGAACAATGAGCAGTTCTTC; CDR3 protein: CASSQIPGNNEQFF
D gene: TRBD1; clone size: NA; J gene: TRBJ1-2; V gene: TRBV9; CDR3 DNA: TGTGCCAGCAGCATCGGGACAGGCGGCTATGGCTACACCTTC; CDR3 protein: CASSIGTGGYGYTF
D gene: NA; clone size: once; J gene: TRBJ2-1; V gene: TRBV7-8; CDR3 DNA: TGTGCCAGCAGCTTAACGGACAGTCACAATGAGCAGTTCTTC; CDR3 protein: CASSLTDSHNEQFF
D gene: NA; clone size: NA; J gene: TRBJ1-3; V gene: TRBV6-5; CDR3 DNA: TGTGCCAGCAGTTACTCAGGGAGCTCTGGAAACACCATATATTTT; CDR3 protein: CASSYSGSSGNTIYF
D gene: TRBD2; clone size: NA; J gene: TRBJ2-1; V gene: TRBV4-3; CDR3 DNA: TGCGCCAGCAGCCAAGATGGACTAGCCAATGAGCAGTTCTTC; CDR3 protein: CASSQDGLANEQFF
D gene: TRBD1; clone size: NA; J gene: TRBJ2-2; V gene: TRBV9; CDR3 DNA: TGTGCCAGCACCCCGGACAGGGGTCGGGCCGGGGAGCTGTTTTTT; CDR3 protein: CASTPDRGRAGELFF
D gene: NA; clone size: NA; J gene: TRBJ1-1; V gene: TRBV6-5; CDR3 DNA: TGTGCCAGCAGAAACACTGAAGCTTTCTTT; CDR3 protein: CASRNTEAFF
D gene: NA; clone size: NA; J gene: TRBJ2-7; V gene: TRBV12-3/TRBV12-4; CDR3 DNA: TGTGCCAGCAGTTTTGGGGGGTCCTACGAGCAGTACTTC; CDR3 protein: CASSFGGSYEQYF
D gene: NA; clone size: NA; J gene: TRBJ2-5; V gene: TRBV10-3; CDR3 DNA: TGTGCCATCAGTGAGTCACCCGCTTTCAGGACCCAGTACTTC; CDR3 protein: CAISESPAFRTQYF
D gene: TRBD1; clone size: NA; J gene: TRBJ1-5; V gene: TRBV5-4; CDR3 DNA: TGTGCCAGCAGCTTGATGGGACAGGGGCGTCCAGGGCCCCAGCATTTT; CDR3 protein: CASSLMGQGRPGPQHF
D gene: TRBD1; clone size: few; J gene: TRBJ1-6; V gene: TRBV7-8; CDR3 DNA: TGTGCCAGCAGTAAATGGGGACAGGGCAATAATTCACCCCTCCACTTT; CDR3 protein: CASSKWGQGNNSPLHF
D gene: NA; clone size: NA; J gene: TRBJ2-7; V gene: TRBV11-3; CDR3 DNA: TGTGCCAGCAGCTCCGAATATCGACCGCTCTCCGAGCAGTACTTC; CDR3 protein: CASSSEYRPLSEQYF
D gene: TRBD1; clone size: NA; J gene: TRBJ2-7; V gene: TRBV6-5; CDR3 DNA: TGTGCCAGCACCACCACAGGGGTCGAGCAGTACTTC; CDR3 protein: CASTTTGVEQYF
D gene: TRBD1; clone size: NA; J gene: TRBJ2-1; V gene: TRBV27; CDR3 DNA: TGTGCCAGCAGTCCTCCGGGACAGGGGATCCATGAGCAGTTCTTC; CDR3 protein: CASSPPGQGIHEQFF
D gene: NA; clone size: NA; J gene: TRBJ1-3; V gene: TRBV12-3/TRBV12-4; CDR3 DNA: TGTGCCAGCAGCCCTGAATCGGGAAACACCATATATTTT; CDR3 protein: CASSPESGNTIYF
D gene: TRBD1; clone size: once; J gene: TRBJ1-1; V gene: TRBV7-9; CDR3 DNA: TGTGCCAGCAGTGCCCGGGACAGGGGGCCCGGCACTGAAGCTTTCTTT; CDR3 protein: CASSARDRGPGTEAFF
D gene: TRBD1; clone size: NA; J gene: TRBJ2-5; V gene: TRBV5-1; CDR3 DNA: TGCGCCAGCAGCTTGGCGCTCACCGGGACAGCTCAAGAGACCCAGTACTTC; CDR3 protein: CASSLALTGTAQETQYF
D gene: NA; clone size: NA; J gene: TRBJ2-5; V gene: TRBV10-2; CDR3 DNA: TGCGCCAGCAGTGGGAGGGCCGAGGGGACCCAGTACTTC; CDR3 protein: CASSGRAEGTQYF
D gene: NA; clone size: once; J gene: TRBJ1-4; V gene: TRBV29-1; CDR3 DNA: TGCAGCGTCCGAGGAGGCGGGAGGAGTGAAAAACTGTTTTTT; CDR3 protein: CSVRGGGRSEKLFF
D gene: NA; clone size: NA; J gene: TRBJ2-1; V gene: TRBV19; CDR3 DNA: TGTGCCAGTAGTACAGACCCTTACAATGAGCAGTTCTTC; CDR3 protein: CASSTDPYNEQFF
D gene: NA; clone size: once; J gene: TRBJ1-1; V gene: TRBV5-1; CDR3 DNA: TGCGCCAGCAGCTTGCAGGATAATACCGGCACGTACACTGAAGCTTTCTTT; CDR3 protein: CASSLQDNTGTYTEAFF
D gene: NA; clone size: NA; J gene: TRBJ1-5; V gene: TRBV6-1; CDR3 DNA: TGTGCCAGCAGTGAAGTCGGGGGCTATCAGCCCCAGCATTTT; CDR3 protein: CASSEVGGYQPQHF